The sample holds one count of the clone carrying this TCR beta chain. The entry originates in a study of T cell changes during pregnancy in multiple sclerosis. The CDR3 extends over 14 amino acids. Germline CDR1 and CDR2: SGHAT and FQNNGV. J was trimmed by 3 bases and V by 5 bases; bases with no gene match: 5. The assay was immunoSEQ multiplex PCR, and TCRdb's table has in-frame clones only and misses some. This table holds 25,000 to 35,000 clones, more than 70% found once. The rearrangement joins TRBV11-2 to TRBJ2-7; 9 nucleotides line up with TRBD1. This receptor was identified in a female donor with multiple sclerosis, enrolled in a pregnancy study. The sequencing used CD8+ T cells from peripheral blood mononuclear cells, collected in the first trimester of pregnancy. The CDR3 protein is CASSLGQGFYEQYF. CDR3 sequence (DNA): TGTGCCAGCAGCCTGGGACAGGGTTTCTACGAGCAGTACTTC.